This TCR beta chain is from a study of blood T cell repertoires in COVID-19. Study details: Whether acute or convalescent, the COVID-19 samples came from the United States, Italy and Spain. In each case, the material was cDNA or gDNA derived from T cells, B-cell-depleted T cells, or PBMCs.

This CDR3 has 12 residues. The germline V gene encodes CDR1 SQVTM and CDR2 ANQGSEA. After removal of 5 bases from V and 5 bases from J, the junction contained 3 bases not matched to a gene. Original processing notes: The authors estimated nucleated cell counts from reference gene primer amplification. Clones were sequenced by immunoSEQ multiplex PCR, and TCRdb holds only the in-frame ones, with some missing. The DNA was the basis for D and trimming; V, J and clone size are from that table. In the table there are about 160,000 clones, around four fifths of which are singletons. This clonotype was obtained from a man aged 70-80 years with acute or convalescent COVID-19. The chain couples TRBV29-1 to TRBJ2-3; 8 bases agree with TRBD1. The material sequenced was peripheral blood. CDR3 in amino acids: CSVWTGRDTQYF. DNA of the CDR3: TGCAGCGTTTGGACAGGGCGAGATACGCAGTATTTT.